This T cell receptor (beta chain) is from a study of cytomegalovirus exposure and HLA in healthy donors. The repertoire was sequenced with immunoSEQ multiplex PCR; TCRdb's copy has only in-frame clones and lacks some. The data contain over 120,000 clones, about 87% of them seen just once; the ten biggest clones take up roughly 6.4%. Turning to this clone: Its antigen is not identified.

The V gene end was trimmed by 5 bases and the J gene end by 3 bases; junction bases not matched to a gene: 9. The CDR3 covers 18 residues. CDR1 is SGHVS and CDR2 is FNYEAQ in the germline V gene. Study-wide points: Whilst most TCR sequences proved rare, a subset of public TCRs occurred across many donors. Among the CMV-associated chains, a few were confirmed in vitro as specific for CMV antigens.

The sequence was collected from a woman aged 30 to 39 in good health and CMV-seropositive. Sequenced sample: PBMCs. The chain combines TRBV7-6 with TRBJ2-4; the match to TRBD2 covers 14 bases. CDR3 region: CASSPRGLAGEYKNIQYF. In nucleotides, the CDR3 is TGTGCCAGCAGCCCCCGGGGACTAGCGGGAGAGTACAAAAACATTCAGTACTTC.